Following are 9 T cell receptor beta chains from one sample sequenced in a study of blood T cell repertoires in COVID-19 (dated by TCRdb to the early 2020s). The library was generated by the immunoSEQ multiplex PCR assay. Entries here come from immuneACCESS through TCRdb and include only in-frame sequences with V and J called. Some clones fail to appear in such tables; in the studies checked, an unresolved V gene covers under half of the shortfall, and the cause of the remainder is unknown. The sample table shows 150,000 or so clones, and approximately 86% are seen once. The leading ten clones occupy approximately 7% of the sample. The specimen sequenced was peripheral blood. The receptors stem from a man aged 50-60 years with active or convalescent COVID-19.

The chain joins TRBV7-9 to TRBJ1-4; D gene ambiguous. This CDR3 spans 16 amino acids. The V end was cut by 0 bases, the J end by 5 bases, with 13 bases between. CDR1 and CDR2 from the germline V gene are SEHNR and FQNEAQ (reference sequence). In nucleotides, the CDR3 is TGTGCCAGCAGCTTAGCGAAAGGACTGCAGAATGAAAAACTGTTTTTT. Amino acids: CASSLAKGLQNEKLFF.

The rearrangement uses TRBV5-1 and TRBJ2-1; 7 positions agree with TRBD2. Trimming cost V 0 bases and J 4 bases; bases outside gene matches: 4. The CDR3 has 15 amino acids. Germline loops: CDR1 SGHRS, CDR2 YFSETQ. Here the CDR3 DNA reads TGCGCCAGCAGCTTGGGGCCTAGCGGTTACAATGAGCAGTTCTTC. This encodes CASSLGPSGYNEQFF.

The chain uses TRBV24-1 and TRBJ1-6; no definite D call. V lost 6 bases and J 10 bases, leaving 12 bases between the germline ends. CDR1 is KGHDR, CDR2 SFDVKD, per germline. This CDR3 comprises 13 residues. CDR3 DNA: TGTGCCACCAGTCCCGGGAACATGTCACCCCTCCACTTT. Translating gives CATSPGNMSPLHF.

V usage is TRBV6-5 and J usage is TRBJ1-1; 8 nucleotides line up with TRBD1. Germline CDR1 reads MNHEY; CDR2 reads SVGAGI. Trimming cost V 0 bases and J 6 bases; bases outside gene matches: 6. The CDR3 is 15 amino acids. CDR3 bases: TGTGCCAGCAGTTACTCCAGGGGGCGCGCTCCTGAAGCTTTCTTT. This encodes CASSYSRGRAPEAFF.

This chain joins TRBV27 and TRBJ1-4; a weak D match, TRBD1 (6 bases). V gave up 4 bases and J gave up 5 bases, with 11 bases separating them. CDR3 length equals 14 residues. From germline, CDR1 is MNHEY and CDR2 SMNVEV (reference sequence). The CDR3 DNA sequence: TGTGCCAGCAGTTCGACAGGCCGCAATGAAAAACTGTTTTTT. It is translated as CASSSTGRNEKLFF.

The chain combines TRBV15 with TRBJ2-7; 8 positions agree with TRBD2. The length of the CDR3 is 15 residues. CDR1 is LNHNV, CDR2 YYDKDF, per germline (reference sequence). V lost 1 base to trimming and J lost 0 bases; unmatched junction nucleotides: 2. In DNA, the CDR3 is TGTGCCACCAGCAGAGGCGGGAGGAGCTCCTACGAGCAGTACTTC. Translation gives CATSRGGRSSYEQYF. Full variable domain (rest looked up from reference TRBV15 and TRBJ2-7): DAMVIQNPRYQVTQFGKPVTLSCSQTLNHNVMYWYQQKSSQAPKLLFHYYDKDFNNEADTPDNFQSRRPNTSFCFLDIRSPGLGDTAMYLCATSRGGRSSYEQYFGPGTRLTVT.

This rearrangement joins TRBV19 to TRBJ1-6; D gene ambiguous. Trimming stripped 10 bases from V and 5 bases from J, with 9 bases between. There are 12 residues in the CDR3. The germline V gene has CDR1 LNHDA and CDR2 SQIVND (reference sequence). This chain's CDR3 is CATSGNNSPLHF. The CDR3 DNA reads TGTGCCACCTCGGGAAATAATTCACCCCTCCACTTT. The whole variable domain, filled in from reference TRBV19 and TRBJ1-6, reads DGGITQSPKYLFRKEGQNVTLSCEQNLNHDAMYWYRQDPGQGLRLIYYSQIVNDFQKGDIAEGYSVSREKKESFPLTVTSAQKNPTAFYLCATSGNNSPLHFGNGTRLTVT.

The chain has TRBV9 and TRBJ2-6; D may be TRBD1 (5 bases). CDR3 size: 19 residues. Germline V gene lookup returns CDR1 SGDLS and CDR2 YYNGEE. The V and J ends lost 1 base and 0 bases respectively, with 17 bases between them. CDR3 protein: CASSVKDVRGSSGANVLTF. The CDR3 nucleotides read TGTGCCAGCAGCGTAAAGGACGTAAGGGGATCCTCTGGGGCCAACGTCCTGACTTTC.

The V and J genes are TRBV24-1 and TRBJ2-1; D may be TRBD2 (6 bases). Trimming removed 1 base from V and 10 bases from J, with 19 bases in between. The CDR3 extends over 16 amino acids. Germline CDR1 and CDR2: KGHDR and SFDVKD. The CDR3 DNA reads TGTGCCACCAGTGATTTCGGATCCGGGGACTCAACAGAGCAGTTCTTC. Its protein is CATSDFGSGDSTEQFF.